The 6 T cell receptor beta chains in this list originate from one sample, sequenced in a study of T-cell memory formation after mild COVID-19. Each CDR3 protein gets one entry after TCRdb re-called the 5' RACE reads with MiXCR. The top ten hold about an eighth of the sample, which has a few hundred thousand distinct CDR3 sequences, about 23% seen once. Sequenced input: PBMCs or a T cell subset sorted from them (not recorded which). The receptor source for this set is an adult woman who had mild COVID-19 (a few samples of this study predate the infection). Cell type and time point are not known.

This clonotype was seen only a few times. The chain carries TRBV4-3 and TRBJ2-7; no firm D call. CDR1 and CDR2 (germline): LGHNA, YSLEER. The CDR3 has 12 residues. The V gene lost 0 bases and the J gene lost 6 bases, with 6 bases spanning the gap. The CDR3 sequence: CASSQDVGEQYF. The CDR3 nucleotides read TGCGCCAGCAGCCAAGATGTGGGCGAGCAGTACTTC.

This clonotype was observed a few times. The V and J genes are TRBV20-1 and TRBJ2-1; 7 positions match TRBD2. Germline CDR1 and CDR2: DFQATT and SNEGSKA (reference sequence). CDR3 length: 16 residues. The ends lost 1 base at V and 4 bases at J; junction bases unmatched: 10. The CDR3 reads CSARAALASSYNEQFF. The CDR3 DNA reads as TGCAGTGCTAGAGCCGCACTAGCGAGTTCTTACAATGAGCAGTTCTTC.

This rearrangement joins TRBV20-1 to TRBJ2-7; unclear D gene. This CDR3 comprises 14 residues. Germline loops: CDR1 DFQATT, CDR2 SNEGSKA (reference sequence). The germline V and J ends were trimmed by 3 bases and 2 bases, with 14 bases remaining between them. Written as DNA, the CDR3 is TGCAGTGCTAGGATCCCCGGGTCTCCCTACGAGCAGTACTTC. Amino acids: CSARIPGSPYEQYF.

J is TRBJ1-1 and V is TRBV24-1; D is possibly TRBD1 (5 bases). Trimming left V 8 bases short and J 3 bases short, with 12 bases between. Germline CDR1 reads KGHDR; CDR2 reads SFDVKD. The CDR3 is 13 residues long. CDR3 in amino acids: CATMGDLDTEAFF. CDR3 in DNA: TGTGCCACCATGGGGGACTTGGACACTGAAGCTTTCTTT.

This chain links TRBV29-1 with TRBJ2-7, with D perhaps matching TRBD1 or TRBD2 (6 bases each). Trimming removed 4 bases from V and 3 bases from J, with 10 bases in between. Germline V gene data show CDR1 as SQVTM and CDR2 as ANQGSEA. The CDR3 length is 12 residues. The CDR3 DNA is TGCAGCGTTGGAGGGGGGATCTACGAGCAGTACTTC. Translating gives CSVGGGIYEQYF.

The V call is TRBV5-1, the J call TRBJ2-3, with D tentatively TRBD2 (6 bases). The CDR3 has 16 amino acids. Trimming shortened V by 5 bases and J by 0 bases, and 16 bases separated the two germline ends. The germline V gene encodes CDR1 SGHRS and CDR2 YFSETQ. CDR3 in DNA: TGCGCCAGCAGGCCCGCAGGAGGGAGTAGCACAGATACGCAGTATTTT. Amino acid sequence: CASRPAGGSSTDTQYF.